The rows below give T cell receptor beta chains drawn from one sample of a study of blood T cell repertoires in COVID-19. TCRdb's copy holds only in-frame clones and misses some; the assay was immunoSEQ multiplex PCR. In the table there are about 210,000 clones, around 80% of which are singletons. Sample: peripheral blood. The receptors were sampled from a human donor in a cohort sampled during active COVID-19. The CDR3 runs from the conserved cysteine through the conserved F or W. The order of the fields is J gene, D gene, V gene, clone size, CDR3 protein, CDR3 DNA. D genes are given only for firm matches. The size field is filled for only some rows; it gives once, few, many or a size class.

j_call: TRBJ1-2
d_call: .
v_call: TRBV10-1
clone_size: few
cdr3_aa: CASSVPRLTYGYTF
cdr3_nt: TGCGCCAGCAGTGTTCCCAGACTCACCTATGGCTACACCTTC

j_call: TRBJ2-1
d_call: .
v_call: TRBV7-2
clone_size: .
cdr3_aa: CASSLGTVNNEQFF
cdr3_nt: TGTGCCAGCAGCTTAGGGACAGTCAACAATGAGCAGTTCTTC

j_call: TRBJ1-2
d_call: TRBD1
v_call: TRBV15
clone_size: .
cdr3_aa: CATSRVDRERSYGYTF
cdr3_nt: TGTGCCACCAGCAGAGTGGACAGGGAACGGAGCTATGGCTACACCTTC

j_call: TRBJ2-3
d_call: TRBD1
v_call: TRBV24-1
clone_size: .
cdr3_aa: CATGRDRGTDTQYF
cdr3_nt: TGTGCCACCGGTAGGGACAGGGGAACAGATACGCAGTATTTT

j_call: TRBJ1-1
d_call: .
v_call: TRBV7-9
clone_size: .
cdr3_aa: CATRGPPGNEAFF
cdr3_nt: TGTGCCACCCGGGGTCCCCCGGGGAATGAAGCTTTCTTT

j_call: TRBJ2-1
d_call: .
v_call: TRBV19
clone_size: .
cdr3_aa: CASSIIRGSYNEQFF
cdr3_nt: TGTGCCAGTAGTATAATCAGGGGATCCTACAATGAGCAGTTCTTC

j_call: TRBJ2-1
d_call: .
v_call: TRBV5-1
clone_size: medium-sized
cdr3_aa: CASSLFARVVAYNEQFF
cdr3_nt: TGCGCCAGCAGCTTGTTCGCGCGCGTAGTTGCCTACAATGAGCAGTTCTTC

j_call: TRBJ1-2
d_call: .
v_call: TRBV5-6
clone_size: .
cdr3_aa: CASSFDTGLNGYTF
cdr3_nt: TGTGCCAGCAGCTTTGATACAGGGTTGAATGGCTACACCTTC

j_call: TRBJ1-6
d_call: .
v_call: TRBV28
clone_size: .
cdr3_aa: CASSPPGNSPLHF
cdr3_nt: TGTGCCAGCAGCCCCCCAGGGAATTCACCCCTCCACTTT

j_call: TRBJ1-4
d_call: .
v_call: TRBV18
clone_size: .
cdr3_aa: CASSPKRATNEKLFF
cdr3_nt: TGTGCCAGCTCACCAAAGAGGGCAACTAATGAAAAACTGTTTTTT

j_call: TRBJ1-1
d_call: .
v_call: TRBV5-1
clone_size: few
cdr3_aa: CASSLGQQGTEAFF
cdr3_nt: TGCGCCAGCAGCTTGGGTCAACAGGGCACTGAAGCTTTCTTT

j_call: TRBJ1-4
d_call: .
v_call: TRBV18
clone_size: once
cdr3_aa: CASSPRNQGHSSNEKLFF
cdr3_nt: TGTGCCAGCTCACCACGGAATCAGGGGCACTCTTCTAATGAAAAACTGTTTTTT

j_call: TRBJ1-5
d_call: .
v_call: TRBV27
clone_size: few
cdr3_aa: CASSPTYSNQPQHF
cdr3_nt: TGTGCCAGCAGTCCAACATATAGCAATCAGCCCCAGCATTTT

j_call: TRBJ1-1
d_call: .
v_call: TRBV18
clone_size: .
cdr3_aa: CASSLYTLGAQDYTEAFF
cdr3_nt: TGTGCCAGCTCATTATATACACTGGGGGCCCAGGACTACACTGAAGCTTTCTTT

j_call: TRBJ1-1
d_call: TRBD1
v_call: TRBV5-1
clone_size: .
cdr3_aa: CASSTGQGVGNTEAFF
cdr3_nt: TGCGCCAGCAGCACGGGACAGGGGGTGGGGAACACTGAAGCTTTCTTT